This TCR beta chain was documented in a study of shared clonotypes between healthy human individuals. Looking at the study overall: Contributing individuals were a couple of females and a few males aged 18 to 49.

Researchers ran the assay at a deep level. The authors loaded 200 ng DNA, around 32,000 T cell genomes, into sorted-subset replicate PCRs. Clones were read by immunoSEQ multiplex PCR, and TCRdb kept only the in-frame ones, dropping some. The table has more than 2 million clones, just over 90% seen once; the top ten hold 1.5% to 2%. A note on this clone: Its specificity is not known.

Regarding the study as a whole: All-four-donor shared clonotypes had higher generation probabilities than non-shared clonotypes did.

It was CD45RO-negative cells, positively selected for CCR7, that made up naive CD8 cells, with terminally differentiated effector memory CD45RA+ cells excluded. Per the germline V gene, CDR1 is MNHEY and CDR2 is SMNVEV (reference sequence). Deletions cut 4 bases from V and 5 bases from J, with 18 bases between. The CDR3 runs to 16 residues. The sequenced sample consisted of naive CD8+ T cells from PBMCs. The chain has TRBV27 and TRBJ2-4; maybe TRBD2 (5 bases). The receptor comes from a young man in good health. Some clones in this sample may be carry-over from other donors' samples. The CDR3: CASSSPSHEGQNIQYF. The DNA of the CDR3 is TGTGCCAGCAGTTCCCCCTCCCACGAGGGCCAAAACATTCAGTACTTC.